This T cell receptor (beta chain) was captured in a study of blood T cell repertoires in COVID-19. Whole-study context: PBMCs, B-cell-depleted T cells, or T cells were the source of the cDNA or gDNA that made up the material.

The V gene's germline CDR1 is LNHDA and CDR2 SQIVND (reference sequence). The CDR3 has 13 residues if both end residues are counted. As to this clone: The limits of the CDR3 on the DNA are not certain, so only TCRdb's listed CDR3 is given.

Repertoires were generated with immunoSEQ multiplex PCR, while TCRdb's copy carries only in-frame clones and drops some. The data show 100,000 to 150,000 clones, with 86% seen just once and around 5% held by the top ten. Sequencing was performed on peripheral blood. The TCR sequence derives from a human donor in a cohort sampled during active COVID-19. The J gene is TRBJ1-5, the V gene TRBV19; the D call in the table, TRBD1, was not verified against the DNA. The CDR3 is CASNSPVGTGAHF.